These 13 T cell receptor beta chains originate from one sample sequenced in a study of beta chain features in type 1 diabetes. Expressed TCRB transcripts were sequenced, since all the RNA that had been isolated was reverse transcribed. The table came from immunoSEQ multiplex PCR; TCRdb's copy has only in-frame clones and leaves some out. The repertoire includes 620,000 or so clones, around 16% of them detected once, and approximately 0.099% sits in the top ten. Sequenced: naive CD4+ T cells from blood. All receptors come from a man aged 18 to 29 in good health.

This clone turned up a few times. The rearrangement links TRBV12-5 to TRBJ1-2, with D hard to call. The V and J ends lost 2 bases and 10 bases respectively, with 8 bases between them. Germline V lookup: CDR1 LGHNT, CDR2 FRNRAP. This CDR3 is 11 amino acids long. CDR3 protein: CASGLRGVYTF. DNA of the CDR3: TGTGCTAGTGGTTTGCGTGGCGTCTACACCTTC. Full variable domain (outside the CDR3, taken from reference TRBV12-5 and TRBJ1-2): DARVTQTPRHKVTEMGQEVTMRCQPILGHNTVFWYRQTMMQGLELLAYFRNRAPLDDSGMPKDRFSAEMPDATLATLKIQPSEPRDSAVYFCASGLRGVYTFGSGTRLTVV.

This clone has only a few counts. This chain uses TRBV29-1 with TRBJ1-5; no firm D call. V gave up 4 bases and J gave up 4 bases, with 8 bases separating them. The CDR3 contains 12 residues. Germline V lookup: CDR1 SQVTM, CDR2 ANQGSEA. CDR3 bases: TGCAGCGTTGTTTATGGAAATCAGCCCCAGCATTTT. It translates to CSVVYGNQPQHF.

V and J are TRBV7-2 and TRBJ2-6; D ambiguous. The germline gives CDR1 SGHTA, CDR2 FQGNSA. Trimming cost V 3 bases and J 0 bases, with 3 bases left between them. CDR3 length: 14 amino acids. The CDR3: CASSLTSGANVLTF. CDR3 coding DNA: TGTGCCAGCAGCTTGACCTCTGGGGCCAACGTCCTGACTTTC.

The V and J genes are TRBV6-1 and TRBJ2-7; D uncertain. Germline V gene lookup returns CDR1 MNHNS and CDR2 SASEGT. The CDR3 is 12 residues long. The V end lost 6 bases, the J end lost 3 bases, and 9 bases lay between the germline ends. CDR3 sequence reads: CASRPHGYEQYF. CDR3 in DNA: TGTGCCAGCAGGCCTCACGGCTACGAGCAGTACTTC.

V gene TRBV5-1 combines with J gene TRBJ2-7; D may be TRBD2 (6 bases). CDR1 and CDR2 (germline): SGHRS, YFSETQ. This CDR3 comprises 14 residues. The germline V and J ends were trimmed by 0 bases and 4 bases, with 11 bases remaining between them. CDR3 residues: CASSLAPGAYEQYF. The CDR3 nucleotides read TGCGCCAGCAGCTTGGCTCCGGGAGCTTACGAGCAGTACTTC.

As regards this clone: Other DNA sequences from this sample encode an identical CDR3 as well. The chain uses TRBV5-1 and TRBJ2-1; the D gene is possibly TRBD1 (6 bases). The germline V and J ends were trimmed by 4 bases and 0 bases, with 11 bases remaining between them. The CDR3 is 15 residues long. Germline CDR1 is SGHRS and CDR2 is YFSETQ. The CDR3 DNA sequence: TGCGCCAGCAGCCCGGGACAATCCTCCTACAATGAGCAGTTCTTC. It encodes CASSPGQSSYNEQFF.

This clone was counted a few times. CDR3 coding DNA: TGTGCCAGCAAGGAGGGAGGAGATACGCAGTATTTT. Translating it yields CASKEGGDTQYF. The J gene is TRBJ2-3, the V gene TRBV7-8; TRBD2 is a possible D gene (6 bases). This CDR3 region has 12 residues. Trimming took off 7 bases at V and 5 bases at J, with 10 bases between the two ends. CDR1 and CDR2 from the germline V gene are SGHVS and FQNEAQ.

There are a few counts of this clone. This chain uses TRBV11-2 with TRBJ2-5; D call uncertain. The CDR3 consists of 14 residues. CDR1 SGHAT and CDR2 FQNNGV come from the germline V gene. The V end lost 6 bases, the J end lost 2 bases, and 13 bases lay between the germline ends. CDR3 amino acids: CASRRLIGQETQYF. The CDR3 region has the DNA TGTGCCAGCAGGCGCCTCATCGGACAAGAGACCCAGTACTTC.

This chain connects TRBV7-9 to TRBJ1-2; D gene uncertain. The germline V and J ends were trimmed by 5 bases and 5 bases, with 12 bases remaining between them. The CDR3 loop spans 13 amino acids. Germline loops: CDR1 SEHNR, CDR2 FQNEAQ (reference sequence). In nucleotides, the CDR3 is TGTGCCAGCAGCATTACCTCCCCGTATGGCTACACCTTC. It codes for CASSITSPYGYTF.

This clone occurred a few times. The chain couples TRBV2 to TRBJ2-3; 9 nucleotides match TRBD2. V was pared by 10 bases and J by 5 bases, with 10 bases of the junction left unmatched. The CDR3 runs to 14 residues. From germline, CDR1 is SNHLY and CDR2 FYNNEI. This chain's CDR3 is CATATSGWRDTQYF. CDR3 nucleotide sequence: TGTGCCACTGCGACTAGCGGATGGCGAGATACGCAGTATTTT.

This rearrangement joins TRBV5-1 to TRBJ2-7, with TRBD2 as a possible D gene (6 bases). CDR1 is SGHRS and CDR2 is YFSETQ in the germline V gene. CDR3 length: 13 amino acids. Deletions cut 7 bases from V and 6 bases from J, with 17 bases between. DNA of the CDR3: TGCGCCAGCCACCGCGGGAACAGCCGCGAGCAGTACTTC. This codes for CASHRGNSREQYF.

In this sample, this clone turned up a few times. V and J are TRBV6-5 and TRBJ2-5, with no clear D. The CDR3 extends over 13 amino acids. Trimming removed 0 bases at V and 2 bases at J, with 4 bases between. Germline CDR1 MNHEY, CDR2 SVGAGI. The CDR3 is CASSYSGQETQYF. For the CDR3, the DNA is TGTGCCAGCAGTTACTCGGGTCAAGAGACCCAGTACTTC.

The genes are TRBV19 and TRBJ2-1; TRBD1 or TRBD2 may be the D gene (5 bases each). CDR1 and CDR2 from the germline V gene are LNHDA and SQIVND (reference sequence). The CDR3 is 15 amino acids. V was clipped by 3 bases and J by 5 bases, with 14 bases between them. The CDR3 loop is CASSIPSGTNNEQFF. The DNA for the CDR3 is TGTGCCAGTAGTATCCCCTCCGGGACGAACAATGAGCAGTTCTTC.